This paragraph reports one T cell receptor (beta chain). Here immunoSEQ multiplex PCR was the method, and the copy in TCRdb shows in-frame clones only, minus some. This sample has around 180,000 clones, with approximately 91% found just once. The record originates from a study of control samples from healthy donors and cancer patients. Trimming cost V 4 bases and J 1 base; bases outside gene matches: 5. Germline assignment: CDR1 SGHDT and CDR2 YYEEEE. CDR3 size: 16 residues. This rearrangement joins TRBV5-6 to TRBJ2-3; 11 nucleotides match TRBD1. The TCR sequence derives from a woman in her 40s in good health. Sequenced input: blood. CDR3 DNA sequence: TGTGCCAGCAGCGTGGACAGGGGGCTGGGCACAGATACGCAGTATTTT. As protein: CASSVDRGLGTDTQYF.